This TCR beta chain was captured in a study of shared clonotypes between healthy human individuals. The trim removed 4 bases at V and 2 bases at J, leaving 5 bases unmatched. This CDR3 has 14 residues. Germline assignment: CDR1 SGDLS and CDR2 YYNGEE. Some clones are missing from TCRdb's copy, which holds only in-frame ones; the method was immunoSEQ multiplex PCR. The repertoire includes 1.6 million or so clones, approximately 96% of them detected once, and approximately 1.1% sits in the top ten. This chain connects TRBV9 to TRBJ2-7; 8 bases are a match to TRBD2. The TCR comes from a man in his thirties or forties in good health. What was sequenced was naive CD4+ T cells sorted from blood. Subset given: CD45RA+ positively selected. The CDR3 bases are TGTGCCAGCAGCACTTGGACTAGCCCCTACGAGCAGTACTTC. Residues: CASSTWTSPYEQYF.